The clone carrying this T cell receptor (beta chain) showed up many times. This record belongs to a study of chronic HIV infection and antiretroviral therapy. TCRdb processed the 5' RACE reads anew with MiXCR; each CDR3 protein has one entry. The sample carries just over 30,000 distinct CDR3 sequences, about 9.7% recorded once. Germline V lookup: CDR1 MRHNA, CDR2 SNTAGT. Deletions cut 5 bases from V and 0 bases from J, with 10 bases between. The CDR3 is 14 amino acids. The receptor was isolated from an adult who had HIV and had not received antiretroviral therapy, or was an uninfected healthy control (not recorded which). The chain combines TRBV6-4 with TRBJ1-1; tentative D call: TRBD1 (6 bases). Sequencing input: peripheral blood. In nucleotides, the CDR3 is TGTGCCAGCAGTAAGGACAGAATGAACACTGAAGCTTTCTTT. Translating it yields CASSKDRMNTEAFF.